The clone carrying this T cell receptor (beta chain) was found once. The antigen is undetermined. The protocol was immunoSEQ multiplex PCR, while the TCRdb copy is restricted to in-frame clones and leaves out a portion. The data show 150,000 to 250,000 clones, around 72% seen once. The data originate from a study of cytotoxic CD8 clonotypes in ibrutinib-treated CLL. The study's findings and limits: Baseline clonality was higher than in age-matched healthy donors and moved in step with circulating CD8+ T-cell counts.

The TCR originated in a human donor with chronic lymphocytic leukemia. The material was PBMCs, obtained after 24 months of ibrutinib treatment.

The CDR3 spells CASSQDGREAYEQYF. CDR3 bases: TGCGCCAGCAGCCAAGACGGGCGGGAGGCCTACGAGCAGTACTTC. The chain couples TRBV4-3 to TRBJ2-7, with TRBD2 matching 8 bases. The CDR3 is made up of 15 amino acids. The ends lost 0 bases at V and 2 bases at J; junction bases unmatched: 3. Per germline, CDR1 LGHNA and CDR2 YSLEER.